These T cell receptor beta chains were read from a single sample in a study of identical twins. MiXCR was run by TCRdb on the 5' RACE reads, yielding one entry per CDR3 protein. This sample has about 100,000 distinct CDR3 sequences, with under 6.5% found just once. The specimen was memory T cells sorted from blood. The receptors derive from a woman between 50 and 59 years old in good health. CDR3s include the opening cysteine and the closing phenylalanine or tryptophan. D genes are given only for firm matches.

v_call d_call cdr3_aa
TRBV4-1 - CASSQGDRIYQPQHF
TRBV4-1 - CASSQESIVETQYF
TRBV20-1 TRBD1 CSGGTGRKDTQYF
TRBV20-1 - CSAALARGTDTQYF
TRBV20-1 - CSAAHGLQETQYF
TRBV5-1 - CASSRGQETQYF
TRBV12-3/TRBV12-4 - CASSFVYQETQYF
TRBV2 - CASSGTSNSPLHF
TRBV6-5 TRBD1 CASGRDRGPGELFF
TRBV11-3 - CASSKRTSKGGEQYF
TRBV5-1 - CASRYRLEGNTIYF
TRBV7-9 TRBD1 CASSLARGQGADTQYF
TRBV7-2 - CASSLGVQANEKLFF
TRBV29-1 - CSVDVQETQYF
TRBV7-9 - CASSLRRGVVYEQFF
TRBV3-1 - CASSPFLQGLAFF
TRBV11-3 - CASSPGDGYGYTF
TRBV7-6 - CASSTDSIGTQYF
TRBV7-9 TRBD2 CASRPKISGGPRKGETQYF
TRBV23-1 - CASSQSGAYGYTF
TRBV20-1 TRBD1 CSASQGTGVYGYTF
TRBV7-2 - CASSLGWLYNEQFF
TRBV20-1 TRBD2 CSAPSGSNEQFF
TRBV20-1 TRBD1 CSAHDRQGSTDTQYF
TRBV6-5 - CASTLGGFSPGYTF
TRBV11-3 - CASSLDLRGEQFF
TRBV30 - CAWGRGTTNEKLFF
TRBV4-1 - CASSQVERVHYEQYF
TRBV5-1 - CASSLGGPGDEAFF
TRBV20-1 - CSASGPGETEAFF
TRBV19 - CASTPESRFEAFF